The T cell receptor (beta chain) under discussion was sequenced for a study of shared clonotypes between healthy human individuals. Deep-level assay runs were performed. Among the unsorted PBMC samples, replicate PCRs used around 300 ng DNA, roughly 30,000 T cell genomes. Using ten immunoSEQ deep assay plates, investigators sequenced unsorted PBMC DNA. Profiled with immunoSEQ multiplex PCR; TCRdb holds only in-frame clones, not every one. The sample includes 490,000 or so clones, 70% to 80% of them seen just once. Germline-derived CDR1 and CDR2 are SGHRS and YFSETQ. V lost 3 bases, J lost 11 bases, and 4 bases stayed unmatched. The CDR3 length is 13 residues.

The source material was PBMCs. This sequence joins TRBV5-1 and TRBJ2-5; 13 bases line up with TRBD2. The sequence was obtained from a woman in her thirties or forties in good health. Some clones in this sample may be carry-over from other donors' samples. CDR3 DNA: TGCGCCAGCAGCTCAGGACTAGCGGGAGAGCAGTACTTC. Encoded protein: CASSSGLAGEQYF.